This section outlines one T cell receptor beta chain sequence together with its context. Separate cDNA molecules each had unique molecular identifiers attached to them. Each CDR3 protein gets one entry after TCRdb re-called the 5' RACE reads with MiXCR. The sample has 70,000 to 85,000 distinct CDR3 sequences; 10% to 15% are singletons. The sample belongs to a study of early T cells in non-severe SARS-CoV-2 infection. The V and J ends lost 6 bases and 4 bases respectively, with 13 bases between them. This CDR3 has 15 amino acids. Germline CDR1 is MNHEY and CDR2 is SVGAGI. This TCR came from an adult who was a healthcare worker with PCR-confirmed SARS-CoV-2 infection or an uninfected control (not recorded which). The donor label of this sample is uncertain. The rearrangement links TRBV6-5 to TRBJ1-6, with a weak D call TRBD1 (5 bases). The sequences come from whole blood, collected at baseline. The DNA for the CDR3 is TGTGCCAGCAGATCCCGGGACGGATATAATTCACCCCTCCACTTT. Protein: CASRSRDGYNSPLHF.